The 21 T cell receptor beta chains in this list originate from one sample, sequenced in a study of PD-L1 blockade in urothelial cancer. Repertoires were generated with immunoSEQ multiplex PCR, while TCRdb's copy carries only in-frame clones and drops some. The repertoire holds about 80,000 clones, with 70% to 90% as singletons. Time point denoted: pretreatment peripheral blood. This specimen consisted of PBMCs, obtained around atezolizumab (anti-PD-L1) treatment. The receptors stem from a man in his forties with urothelial cancer.

V gene TRBV9 combines with J gene TRBJ2-5; 13 bases align to TRBD2. The V gene end was trimmed by 3 bases and the J gene end by 1 base; junction bases not matched to a gene: 9. Looked up from germline, CDR1 is SGDLS and CDR2 is YYNGEE. The CDR3 runs to 18 residues. CDR3 amino acids: CASSERTSGRMAQETQYF. CDR3 sequence (DNA): TGTGCCAGCAGCGAGCGGACTAGCGGGAGAATGGCCCAAGAGACCCAGTACTTC.

Concerning this clone: The germline gene is not matched at one end of the junction; a read error may be the cause. The rearrangement links TRBV11-1 to TRBJ2-3, with D tentatively TRBD1 (7 bases). The CDR3 has 16 residues. Germline assignment: CDR1 SGHAT and CDR2 FQDESV (reference sequence). CDR3 loop: CASSQGGRSLGDTQYF. In nucleotides, the CDR3 is TGCGCCAGCAGCCAGGGGGGTCGCAGCCTTGGAGATACGCAGTATTTT.

This clone was observed a single time. The chain carries TRBV5-1 and TRBJ2-3; TRBD1 aligns across 7 bases. CDR3 length: 15 residues. Trimming took 4 bases from V and 4 from J; bases not matched to a gene: 9. Germline values: CDR1 SGHRS, CDR2 YFSETQ. The CDR3 is CASSLIGGRADTQYF. The CDR3 DNA sequence: TGCGCCAGCAGCCTGATAGGGGGCAGGGCAGATACGCAGTATTTT. Combining the CDR3 with reference TRBV5-1 and TRBJ2-3 gives the whole variable domain KAGVTQTPRYLIKTRGQQVTLSCSPISGHRSVSWYQQTPGQGLQFLFEYFSETQRNKGNFPGRFSGRQFSNSRSEMNVSTLELGDSALYLCASSLIGGRADTQYFGPGTRLTVL.

J is TRBJ2-1 and V is TRBV6-1; possible D gene TRBD1, 6 bases. From germline, CDR1 is MNHNS and CDR2 SASEGT. The CDR3 is 14 residues long. Trimming removed 8 bases at V and 7 bases at J, with 18 bases between. The CDR3 protein is CASHLATGQNEQFF. As DNA, the CDR3 is TGTGCCAGCCATCTAGCAACGGGACAAAATGAGCAGTTCTTC.

The chain recombines TRBV10-2 with TRBJ2-2; TRBD2 matches 7 bases. This CDR3 comprises 15 residues. Germline V CDR1 and CDR2: WSHSY, SAAADI. The junction had 7 bases not matched to a gene; V was cut back by 4 bases and J by 5 bases. The CDR3 protein is CASSGVGGGTGELFF. The CDR3 bases are TGCGCCAGCAGTGGGGTTGGGGGGGGAACCGGGGAGCTGTTTTTT.

The chain joins TRBV30 to TRBJ2-7; 11 positions agree with TRBD2. V shed 2 bases and J 5 bases; nucleotides not matched to a gene: 5. This CDR3 spans 14 amino acids. Germline CDR1 GTSNPN, CDR2 SVGIG (reference sequence). In DNA, the CDR3 is TGTGCCTGGAGTCTTAGCGGGAGGGCCGACGAGCAGTACTTC. Protein sequence: CAWSLSGRADEQYF.

V usage is TRBV5-5 and J usage is TRBJ2-7, with 8 bases lining up with TRBD1. Germline V gene lookup returns CDR1 SGHKS and CDR2 YYEKEE (reference sequence). The CDR3 loop spans 14 amino acids. The J segment lost 5 bases and the V segment lost 4 bases, leaving 8 bases of the junction unmatched. The CDR3 region has the DNA TGTGCCAGCAGCAGGCAGACAGGGGTAAACGAGCAGTACTTC. Its translation: CASSRQTGVNEQYF. Full variable domain (rest looked up from reference TRBV5-5 and TRBJ2-7): DAGVTQSPTHLIKTRGQQVTLRCSPISGHKSVSWYQQVLGQGPQFIFQYYEKEERGRGNFPDRFSARQFPNYSSELNVNALLLGDSALYLCASSRQTGVNEQYFGPGTRLTVT.

The rearrangement links TRBV29-1 to TRBJ1-2; D gene unclear. V lost 5 bases to trimming and J lost 6 bases, with 10 bases between them. The CDR3 is 11 residues long. Germline V lookup: CDR1 SQVTM, CDR2 ANQGSEA. The CDR3 sequence is CSVSAADGYTF. In DNA form, the CDR3 reads TGCAGCGTTTCCGCGGCGGATGGCTACACCTTC.

The rearrangement uses TRBV18 and TRBJ2-1; 9 nucleotides agree with TRBD2. This CDR3 comprises 16 residues. After removal of 2 bases from V and 5 bases from J, the junction contained 7 bases not matched to a gene. The V gene's germline CDR1 is KGHSH and CDR2 LQKENI. The CDR3 loop is CASSPERAGGNNEQFF. The CDR3 nucleotides read TGTGCCAGCTCACCAGAACGAGCGGGAGGAAACAATGAGCAGTTCTTC.

V and J are TRBV4-1 and TRBJ1-4, with D perhaps TRBD1 (5 bases). CDR3 length equals 14 residues. CDR1 is MGHRA, CDR2 YSYEKL, per germline. The V and J ends lost 4 bases and 4 bases respectively, with 10 bases between them. CDR3: CASSLDSYNEKLFF. The CDR3, as DNA: TGCGCCAGCAGCCTCGACAGTTATAATGAAAAACTGTTTTTT.

The chain has TRBV29-1 and TRBJ2-1; TRBD2 matches at 12 bases. Germline trimming cut 4 bases from V and 4 bases from J; bases unmatched to any gene: 5. The CDR3 covers 15 residues. The V gene's germline CDR1 is SQVTM and CDR2 ANQGSEA. The CDR3 region is CSVVSLAGGYNEQFF. In DNA form, the CDR3 reads TGCAGCGTTGTCAGTCTAGCGGGAGGGTACAATGAGCAGTTCTTC.

CDR3 DNA: TGCGCCAGCAGCCCCCCTACTTCTTCTGGCGAGCAGTACTTC. This translates into CASSPPTSSGEQYF. The gene calls are TRBV4-1 and TRBJ2-7; D gene uncertain. CDR1 and CDR2 (germline): MGHRA, YSYEKL. Trimming shortened V by 4 bases and J by 6 bases, and 16 bases separated the two germline ends. This CDR3 is 14 amino acids long.

The CDR3, as DNA: TGTGCCAGCAGTTTGCGGGGGCATAGCAATCAGCCCCAGCATTTT. This encodes CASSLRGHSNQPQHF. V and J are TRBV27 and TRBJ1-5, with a possible D match to TRBD1 (6 bases). This CDR3 is built from 15 residues. Looked up from germline, CDR1 is MNHEY and CDR2 is SMNVEV (reference sequence). V was shortened by 3 bases and J by 0 bases, with 9 bases between the two germline ends.

The chain has TRBV28 and TRBJ1-2; 7 bases line up with TRBD1. Germline V CDR1 and CDR2: MDHEN, SYDVKM. V gave up 5 bases and J gave up 2 bases; unmatched junction bases: 11. The length of the CDR3 is 16 residues. Here the CDR3 DNA reads TGTGCCAGCAGTACCGGCGGGACAGTAGGAAACTATGGCTACACCTTC. Its translation: CASSTGGTVGNYGYTF.

The chain recombines TRBV6-1 with TRBJ1-5, with D uncertain. The CDR3 is 15 amino acids. V lost 2 bases, J lost 4 bases, and 12 bases lay in between. Germline-derived CDR1 and CDR2 are MNHNS and SASEGT. The CDR3 protein is CASSELAGGNQPQHF. The CDR3 DNA sequence: TGTGCCAGCAGTGAATTGGCCGGAGGGAATCAGCCCCAGCATTTT.

This clone has only one observation. The chain joins TRBV2 to TRBJ1-5; possible D gene TRBD1, 6 bases. The CDR3 is 14 amino acids. Trimming removed 8 bases at V and 5 bases at J, with 16 bases between. Germline CDR1 and CDR2: SNHLY and FYNNEI. The CDR3, as DNA: TGTGCCAGCTGCCAAGGGGGGGCCGATCAGCCCCAGCATTTT. Translated, it gives CASCQGGADQPQHF. The whole variable domain, filled in from reference TRBV2 and TRBJ1-5, reads EPEVTQTPSHQVTQMGQEVILRCVPISNHLYFYWYRQILGQKVEFLVSFYNNEISEKSEIFDDQFSVERPDGSNFTLKIRSTKLEDSAMYFCASCQGGADQPQHFGDGTRLSIL.

The J gene is TRBJ1-1, the V gene TRBV7-8; 7 bases line up with TRBD1. The ends lost 3 bases at V and 1 base at J; junction bases unmatched: 2. CDR3 size: 14 residues. The germline V gene has CDR1 SGHVS and CDR2 FQNEAQ. The CDR3 region is CASSFDRENTEAFF. CDR3 in DNA: TGTGCCAGCAGCTTTGACAGGGAGAACACTGAAGCTTTCTTT.

The V gene is TRBV25-1, the J gene TRBJ2-7, with D possibly matching TRBD1 (7 bases). The CDR3 runs 15 residues. Germline CDR1 and CDR2: MGHDK and SYGVNS. V lost 2 bases to trimming and J lost 0 bases, with 11 bases between them. CDR3 in amino acids: CASSEQGDSSYEQYF. CDR3 bases: TGTGCCAGCAGTGAACAGGGGGACTCCTCCTACGAGCAGTACTTC.

This chain joins TRBV11-2 and TRBJ2-7, with no clear D. V was clipped by 3 bases and J by 4 bases, with 13 bases between them. Per the germline V gene, CDR1 is SGHAT and CDR2 is FQNNGV. The CDR3 consists of 14 residues. The CDR3 loop reads CASSFAASHYEQYF. CDR3 nucleotides: TGTGCCAGCAGCTTTGCGGCGAGTCATTACGAGCAGTACTTC.

The rearrangement uses TRBV5-4 and TRBJ1-5; D not resolved. The V end was cut by 2 bases, the J end by 3 bases, with 6 bases between. The CDR3 covers 13 residues. Germline CDR1 SGHNT, CDR2 YYREEE (reference sequence). The CDR3 here is CASSLDNNQPQHF. The CDR3 DNA is TGTGCCAGCAGCTTAGACAACAATCAGCCCCAGCATTTT. The full variable domain, completed using reference TRBV5-4 and TRBJ1-5, is ETGVTQSPTHLIKTRGQQVTLRCSSQSGHNTVSWYQQALGQGPQFIFQYYREEENGRGNFPPRFSGLQFPNYSSELNVNALELDDSALYLCASSLDNNQPQHFGDGTRLSIL.

The chain carries TRBV2 and TRBJ1-3, with 7 bases that match TRBD1. V lost 5 bases, J lost 1 base, and 5 bases stayed unmatched. CDR3 length: 15 residues. The germline V gene has CDR1 SNHLY and CDR2 FYNNEI. CDR3 sequence: CASSRQGVSGNTIYF. Written as DNA, the CDR3 is TGTGCCAGCAGTCGCCAGGGGGTATCTGGAAACACCATATATTTT. Drawing the rest from reference TRBV2 and TRBJ1-3, the complete variable domain is EPEVTQTPSHQVTQMGQEVILRCVPISNHLYFYWYRQILGQKVEFLVSFYNNEISEKSEIFDDQFSVERPDGSNFTLKIRSTKLEDSAMYFCASSRQGVSGNTIYFGEGSWLTVV.